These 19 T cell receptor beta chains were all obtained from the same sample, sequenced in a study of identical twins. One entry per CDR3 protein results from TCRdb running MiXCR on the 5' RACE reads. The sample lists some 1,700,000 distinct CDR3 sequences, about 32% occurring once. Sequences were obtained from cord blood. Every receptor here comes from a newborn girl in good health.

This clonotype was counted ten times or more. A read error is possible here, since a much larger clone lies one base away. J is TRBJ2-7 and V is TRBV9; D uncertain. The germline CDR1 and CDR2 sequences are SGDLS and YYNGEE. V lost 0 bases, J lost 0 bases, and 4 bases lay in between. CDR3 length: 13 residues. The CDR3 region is CASSVASSYEQYF. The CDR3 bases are TGTGCCAGCAGCGTAGCTAGCTCCTACGAGCAGTACTTC.

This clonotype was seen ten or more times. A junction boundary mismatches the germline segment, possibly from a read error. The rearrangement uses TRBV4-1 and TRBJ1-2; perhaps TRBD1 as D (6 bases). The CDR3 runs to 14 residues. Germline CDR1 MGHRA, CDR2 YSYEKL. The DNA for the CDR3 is TGTGCCAGCAGCCAAGGGGGTACTAACTATGGCTACACCTTC. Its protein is CASSQGGTNYGYTF.

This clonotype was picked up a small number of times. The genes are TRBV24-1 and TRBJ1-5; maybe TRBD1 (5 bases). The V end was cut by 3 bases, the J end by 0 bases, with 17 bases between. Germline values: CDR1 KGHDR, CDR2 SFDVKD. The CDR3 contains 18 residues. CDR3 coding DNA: TGTGCCACCAGTGATGCCGGGACGGGGTTTTATAGCAATCAGCCCCAGCATTTT. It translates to CATSDAGTGFYSNQPQHF.

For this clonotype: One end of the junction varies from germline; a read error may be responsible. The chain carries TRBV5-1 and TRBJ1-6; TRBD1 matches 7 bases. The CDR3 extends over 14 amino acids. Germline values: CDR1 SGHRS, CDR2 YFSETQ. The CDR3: CASSFTGDNSPLHF. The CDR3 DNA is TGTGCCAGCAGCTTTACAGGGGATAATTCACCCCTCCACTTT.

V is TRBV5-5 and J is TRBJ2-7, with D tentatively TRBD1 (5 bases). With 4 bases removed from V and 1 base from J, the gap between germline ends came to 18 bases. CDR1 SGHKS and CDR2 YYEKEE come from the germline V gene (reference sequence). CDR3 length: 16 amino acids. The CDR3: CASSPDRPLRSYEQYF. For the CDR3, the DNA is TGTGCCAGCAGCCCTGACAGACCTCTCAGGTCCTACGAGCAGTACTTC.

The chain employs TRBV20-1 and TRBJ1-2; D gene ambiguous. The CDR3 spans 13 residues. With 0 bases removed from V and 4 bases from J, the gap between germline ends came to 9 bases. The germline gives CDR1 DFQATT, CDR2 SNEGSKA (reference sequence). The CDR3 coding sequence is TGCAGTGCTAGAGAAGGGATGCTCTATGGCTACACCTTC. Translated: CSAREGMLYGYTF.

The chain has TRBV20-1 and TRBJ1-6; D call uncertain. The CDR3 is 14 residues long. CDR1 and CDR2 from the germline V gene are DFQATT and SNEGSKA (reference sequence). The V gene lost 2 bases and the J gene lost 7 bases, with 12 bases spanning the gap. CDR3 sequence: CSARLRVRNSPLHF. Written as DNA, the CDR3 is TGCAGTGCTAGATTAAGGGTGAGGAATTCACCCCTCCACTTT.

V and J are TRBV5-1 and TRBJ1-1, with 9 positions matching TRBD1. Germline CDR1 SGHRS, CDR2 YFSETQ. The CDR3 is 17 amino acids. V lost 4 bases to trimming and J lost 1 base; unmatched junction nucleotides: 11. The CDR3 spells CASSPGTGNEGNTEAFF. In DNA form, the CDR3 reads TGCGCCAGCAGCCCCGGGACAGGGAACGAAGGGAACACTGAAGCTTTCTTT. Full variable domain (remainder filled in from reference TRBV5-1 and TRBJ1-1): KAGVTQTPRYLIKTRGQQVTLSCSPISGHRSVSWYQQTPGQGLQFLFEYFSETQRNKGNFPGRFSGRQFSNSRSEMNVSTLELGDSALYLCASSPGTGNEGNTEAFFGQGTRLTVV.

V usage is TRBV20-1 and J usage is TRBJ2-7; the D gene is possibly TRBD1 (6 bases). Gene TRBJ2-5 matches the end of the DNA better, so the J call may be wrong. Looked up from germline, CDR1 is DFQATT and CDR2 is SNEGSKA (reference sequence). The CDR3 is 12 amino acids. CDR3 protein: CSIHRDVETQYF. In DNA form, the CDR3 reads TGCAGTATACACAGGGACGTGGAGACCCAGTACTTC.

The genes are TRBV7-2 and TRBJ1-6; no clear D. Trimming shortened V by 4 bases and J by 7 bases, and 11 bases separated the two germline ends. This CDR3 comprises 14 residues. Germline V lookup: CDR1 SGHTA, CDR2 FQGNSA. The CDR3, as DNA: TGTGCCAGCAGCTACCGGGCCCTGAATTCACCCCTCCACTTT. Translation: CASSYRALNSPLHF.

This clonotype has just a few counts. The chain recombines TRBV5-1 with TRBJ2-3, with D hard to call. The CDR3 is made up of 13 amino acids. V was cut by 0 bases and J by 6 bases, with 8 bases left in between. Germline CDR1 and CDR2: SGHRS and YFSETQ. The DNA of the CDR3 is TGCGCCAGCAGCTTGGGCGGCGACGATACGCAGTATTTT. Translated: CASSLGGDDTQYF.

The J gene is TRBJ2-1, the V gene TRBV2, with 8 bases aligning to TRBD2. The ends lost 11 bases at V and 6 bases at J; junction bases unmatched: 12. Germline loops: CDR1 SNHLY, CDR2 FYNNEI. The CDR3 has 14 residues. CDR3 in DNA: TGTGCCTGCTCCCCGGGACTAGGGCGCAATGAGCAGTTCTTC. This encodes CACSPGLGRNEQFF. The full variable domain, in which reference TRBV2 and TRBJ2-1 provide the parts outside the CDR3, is EPEVTQTPSHQVTQMGQEVILRCVPISNHLYFYWYRQILGQKVEFLVSFYNNEISEKSEIFDDQFSVERPDGSNFTLKIRSTKLEDSAMYFCACSPGLGRNEQFFGPGTRLTVL.

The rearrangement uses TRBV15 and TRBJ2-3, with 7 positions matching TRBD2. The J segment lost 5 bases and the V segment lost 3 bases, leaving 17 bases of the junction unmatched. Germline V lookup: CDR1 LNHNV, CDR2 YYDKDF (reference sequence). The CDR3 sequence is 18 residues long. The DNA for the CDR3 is TGTGCCACCAGCAGCCTGGTCCTAGGTGGCGGGGGAAGAGATACGCAGTATTTT. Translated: CATSSLVLGGGGRDTQYF.

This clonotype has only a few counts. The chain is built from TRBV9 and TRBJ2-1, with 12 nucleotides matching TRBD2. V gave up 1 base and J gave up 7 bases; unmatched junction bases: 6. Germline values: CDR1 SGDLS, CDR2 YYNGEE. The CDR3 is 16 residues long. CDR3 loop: CASSVSRLAGGNEQFF. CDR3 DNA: TGTGCCAGCAGCGTAAGTCGGCTAGCGGGGGGGAATGAGCAGTTCTTC.

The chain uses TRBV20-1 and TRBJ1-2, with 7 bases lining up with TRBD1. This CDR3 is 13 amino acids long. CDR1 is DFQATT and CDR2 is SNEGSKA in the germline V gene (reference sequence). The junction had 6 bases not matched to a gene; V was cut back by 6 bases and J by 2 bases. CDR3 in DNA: TGCAGTGCCCGTAAGGACAGGAACTATGGCTACACCTTC. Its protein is CSARKDRNYGYTF.

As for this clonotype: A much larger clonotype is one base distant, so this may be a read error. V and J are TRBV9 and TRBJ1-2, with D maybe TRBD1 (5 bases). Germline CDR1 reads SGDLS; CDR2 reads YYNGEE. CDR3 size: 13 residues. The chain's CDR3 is CASSESGDYGCTF. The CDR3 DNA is TGTGCCAGCAGCGAGTCGGGGGACTATGGCTGCACCTTC.

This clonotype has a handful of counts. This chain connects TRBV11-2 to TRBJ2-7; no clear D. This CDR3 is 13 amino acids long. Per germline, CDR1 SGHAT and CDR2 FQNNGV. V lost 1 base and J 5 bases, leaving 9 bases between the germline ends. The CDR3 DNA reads TGTGCCAGCAGCTTAGTCGATTTCCACGAGCAGTACTTC. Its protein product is CASSLVDFHEQYF. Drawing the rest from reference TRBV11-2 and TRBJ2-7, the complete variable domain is EAGVAQSPRYKIIEKRQSVAFWCNPISGHATLYWYQQILGQGPKLLIQFQNNGVVDDSQLPKDRFSAERLKGVDSTLKIQPAKLEDSAVYLCASSLVDFHEQYFGPGTRLTVT.

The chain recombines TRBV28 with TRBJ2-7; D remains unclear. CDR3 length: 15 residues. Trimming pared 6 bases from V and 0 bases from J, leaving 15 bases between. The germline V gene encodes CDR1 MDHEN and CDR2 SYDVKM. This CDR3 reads CASRSGRVSSYEQYF. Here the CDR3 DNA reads TGTGCCAGCAGGAGTGGACGGGTGAGCTCCTACGAGCAGTACTTC.

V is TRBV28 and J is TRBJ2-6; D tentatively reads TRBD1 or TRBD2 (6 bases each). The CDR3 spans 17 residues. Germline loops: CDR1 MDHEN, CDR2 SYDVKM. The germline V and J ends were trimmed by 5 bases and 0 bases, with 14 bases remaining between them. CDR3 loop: CASSPLRGASGANVLTF. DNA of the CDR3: TGTGCCAGCAGTCCTCTAAGGGGGGCCTCTGGGGCCAACGTCCTGACTTTC.